This T cell receptor beta chain derives from a study of T cell responses to AZD1222 COVID-19 vaccine. Study results and limitations: Of spike-specific TCRs, nearly half reportedly target regions left unmutated in variants.

Assay used: immunoSEQ multiplex PCR; TCRdb lists only in-frame clones, some missing. The sample contains fewer than 200,000 clones, just over 90% of which appear only once. As for this clone: The antigen remains unidentified.

V gave up 4 bases and J gave up 7 bases, with 23 bases separating them. Germline V CDR1 and CDR2: SGHTA, FQGNSA. The CDR3 consists of 16 residues. The chain joins TRBV7-2 to TRBJ2-7; the D gene is possibly TRBD2 (6 bases). The sample was peripheral blood, taken on day 0 of MenACWY control vaccination. This clonotype was obtained from an adult in good health. CDR3 DNA: TGTGCCAGCAGCTCAGGAGCACCTCTTGGGGGGTCTGAGCAGTACTTC. Translated, it gives CASSSGAPLGGSEQYF.